This TCR beta chain is from a study of T cells in Graves' hyperthyroidism and ophthalmopathy. Study-wide points: Most thyroid clonotypes that were expanded above 0.001 also turned up in blood.

About this clonotype: Antigen: not known. A much larger clone lies a single base off, so this may be a read error.

Researchers took RNA transcripts and amplified the TCR beta CDR3 regions from them. The TCR CDR3 was amplified in a first-round RT-PCR using the HTBI primer set. MiXCR, run by TCRdb on the multiplex PCR reads, gives a single entry per CDR3 protein. This table holds some 620,000 distinct CDR3 sequences, about a sixth found once. From germline, CDR1 is ENHRY and CDR2 SYGVKD. Trimming removed 4 bases at V and 1 base at J, with 8 bases between. This CDR3 has 13 residues. The receptor's source is a woman aged 25 to 45 with Graves' hyperthyroidism. The sequencing input was blood. The J gene is TRBJ2-7, the V gene TRBV10-3; D ambiguous. In DNA form, the CDR3 reads TGTGCCATCAGTGGAGGCCAGTCCTACGAGCAGTACTTC. This sequence encodes CAISGGQSYEQYF.